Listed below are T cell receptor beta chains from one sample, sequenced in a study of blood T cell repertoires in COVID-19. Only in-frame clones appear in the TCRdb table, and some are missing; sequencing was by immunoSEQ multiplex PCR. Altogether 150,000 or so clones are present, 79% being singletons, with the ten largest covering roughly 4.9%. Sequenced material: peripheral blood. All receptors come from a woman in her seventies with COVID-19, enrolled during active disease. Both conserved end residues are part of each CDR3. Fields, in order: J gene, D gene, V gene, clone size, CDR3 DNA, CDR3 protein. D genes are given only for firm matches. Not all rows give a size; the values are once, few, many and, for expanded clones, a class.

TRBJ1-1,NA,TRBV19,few,TGTGCCAGTAGAAACCGGTGGAACACTGAAGCTTTCTTT,CASRNRWNTEAFF
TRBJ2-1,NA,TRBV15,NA,TGTGCCACCAGCAGAGATAAGAGCATTTATAACCACAATGAGCAGTTCTTC,CATSRDKSIYNHNEQFF
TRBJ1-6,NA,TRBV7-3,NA,TGTGCCAGCAGCTTAGGGACATTTGATTCACCCCTCCACTTT,CASSLGTFDSPLHF
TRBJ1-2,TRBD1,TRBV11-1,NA,TGTGCCAGCAGCTTAGTCCCCGACAGGGGAGGCACCTTC,CASSLVPDRGGTF
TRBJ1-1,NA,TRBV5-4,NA,TGTGCCAGCACCTTCCTAGACCGGAACACTGAAGCTTTCTTT,CASTFLDRNTEAFF
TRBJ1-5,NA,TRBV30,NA,TGTGCCTGGAGTGTCGCCGGTGGCAATCAGCCCCAGCATTTT,CAWSVAGGNQPQHF
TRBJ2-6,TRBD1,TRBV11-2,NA,TGTGCCAGCAGCTTAGTTAGGGACAGGGGGCCCCGTGGGGCCAACGTCCTGACTTTC,CASSLVRDRGPRGANVLTF
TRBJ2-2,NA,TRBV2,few,TGTGCCAGCCTAAGAGGAGTGGCCGGGGAGCTGTTTTTT,CASLRGVAGELFF
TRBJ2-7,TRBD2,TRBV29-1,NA,TGCAGCGCTTTAGAGTATAGCGGGGGGGACTACGAGCAGTACTTC,CSALEYSGGDYEQYF
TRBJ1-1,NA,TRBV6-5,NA,TGTGCCAGCAGTTACGCAGCAGGGAGGCTGAACACTGAAGCTTTCTTT,CASSYAAGRLNTEAFF
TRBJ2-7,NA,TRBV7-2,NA,TGTGCCAGCAGCACCCGGACAGTTTCCCAGGGGCCCCTAGACTTC,CASSTRTVSQGPLDF
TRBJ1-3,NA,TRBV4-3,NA,TGCGCCAGCAGCCAAGATATGGAGGCAGAAGACACCATATATTTT,CASSQDMEAEDTIYF
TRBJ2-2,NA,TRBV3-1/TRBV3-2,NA,TGTGCCAGCAGCGGCGGGACGAACACCGGGGAGCTGTTTTTT,CASSGGTNTGELFF
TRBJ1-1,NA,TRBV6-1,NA,TGTGCCAGCAGTGAAGAGGGGCGACCGAACACTGAAGCTTTCTTT,CASSEEGRPNTEAFF
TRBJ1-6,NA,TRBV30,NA,TGTGCCTGGAGTGTAAGCGGGACTAATAATTCACCCCTCCACTTT,CAWSVSGTNNSPLHF
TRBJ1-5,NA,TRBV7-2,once,TGTGCCAGCAGCTATTCGAATCAGCCCCAGCATTTT,CASSYSNQPQHF
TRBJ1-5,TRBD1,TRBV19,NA,TGTGCCAGTAACCCCGGGACAGGGTCCCTTAGCAATCAGCCCCAGCATTTT,CASNPGTGSLSNQPQHF
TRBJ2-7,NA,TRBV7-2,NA,TGTGCCAGTAGGGGGGGGAGCTCCTACGAGCAGTACTTC,CASRGGSSYEQYF
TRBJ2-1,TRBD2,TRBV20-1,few,TGCAGTGCTAGTTGGGCCCTTCGGGGGGACAATGAGCAGTTCTTC,CSASWALRGDNEQFF
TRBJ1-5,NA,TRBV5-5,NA,TGTGCCAGCAGCTTGTTGGGGGGGCCCAATCAGCCCCAGCATTTT,CASSLLGGPNQPQHF
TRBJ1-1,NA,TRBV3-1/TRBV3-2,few,TGTGCCAGCAGCCAATATATGAGCGAAGCTTTCTTT,CASSQYMSEAFF
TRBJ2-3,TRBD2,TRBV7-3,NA,TGTGCCAGCAGTACTAGCGGAAGCACAGATACGCAGTATTTT,CASSTSGSTDTQYF
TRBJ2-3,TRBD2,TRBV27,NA,TGTGCCAGCAGCTCGGGGGGAGCGGGGGGCACAGATACGCAGTATTTT,CASSSGGAGGTDTQYF
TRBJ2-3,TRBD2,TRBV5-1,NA,TGCGCCAGCAGCTTGGACTTTACTAGCGGGGGGCTCCCACGCACAGATACGCAGTATTTT,CASSLDFTSGGLPRTDTQYF
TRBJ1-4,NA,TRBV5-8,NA,TGTGCCAGCGCCACACGGAGGGCTAAGGGAAAACTGTTTTTT,CASATRRAKGKLFF
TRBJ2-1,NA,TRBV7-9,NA,TGTGCCAGCAGCTTAGCCAGGGTGAGACCGTTCTTC,CASSLARVRPFF
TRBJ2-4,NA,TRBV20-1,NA,TGCAGTGCTCCGGGGGTCTCCATTCAGTACTTC,CSAPGVSIQYF
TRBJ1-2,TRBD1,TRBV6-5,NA,TGTGCCAGCAGGAAGACAGGGCCCACTGGCTACACCTTC,CASRKTGPTGYTF
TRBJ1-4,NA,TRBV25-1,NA,TGTGCCAGCAGTGATTCCGGGCCCCTAAGCGGAAAACTGTTTTTT,CASSDSGPLSGKLFF
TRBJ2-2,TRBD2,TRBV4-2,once,TGTGCCAGCAGCCAAGTACCGACTAGCGCCGGGGAGCTGTTTTTT,CASSQVPTSAGELFF
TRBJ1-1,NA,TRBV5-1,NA,TGCGCCAGCAGTAATTGGGGGGAAATGAACACTGAAGCTTTCTTT,CASSNWGEMNTEAFF
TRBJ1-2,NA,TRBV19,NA,TGTGCCAGTAGTAAAAGTGGTGGCAGTAACTATGGCTACACCTTC,CASSKSGGSNYGYTF
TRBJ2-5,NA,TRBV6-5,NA,TGTGCCAGCAGCCCGGGAGCTGGGGAGACCCAGTACTTC,CASSPGAGETQYF
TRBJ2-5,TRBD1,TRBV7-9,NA,TGTGCCAGCAGCTTAGGGGCAGGGGGCTCGGAGACCCAGTACTTC,CASSLGAGGSETQYF
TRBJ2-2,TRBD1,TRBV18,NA,TGTGCCAGCTCACCGCCCGGGACAGGGGGCGCGCACACCGGGGAGCTGTTTTTT,CASSPPGTGGAHTGELFF
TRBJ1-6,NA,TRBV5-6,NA,TGTGCCAGCAGCTTGGCCAGGGGAAGTTCACCCCTCCACTTT,CASSLARGSSPLHF
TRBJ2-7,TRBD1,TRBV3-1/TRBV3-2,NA,TGTGCCAGCAGCCAAGCAAGGGACAGGGATAGGCAGTACTTC,CASSQARDRDRQYF
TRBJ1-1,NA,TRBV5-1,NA,TGCGCCAGCAGCCCCCAGGGCGGGGGCCGATCCAGAAACACTGAAGCTTTCTTT,CASSPQGGGRSRNTEAFF
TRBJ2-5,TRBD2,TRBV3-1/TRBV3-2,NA,TGTGCCAGCAGCAACCGACTAGCGGGGACTAGGGAGACCCAGTACTTC,CASSNRLAGTRETQYF
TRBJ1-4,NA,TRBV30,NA,TGTGCCTGGAGCACCCCCCAGGGTCTTAATGAAAAACTGTTTTTT,CAWSTPQGLNEKLFF
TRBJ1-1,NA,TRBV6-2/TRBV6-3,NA,TGTGCCAGCAGTCTATATAACACTGAAGCTTTCTTT,CASSLYNTEAFF
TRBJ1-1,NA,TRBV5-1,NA,TGCGCCAGCAGCTTGGAGCAGGTGAACACTGAAGCTTTCTTT,CASSLEQVNTEAFF
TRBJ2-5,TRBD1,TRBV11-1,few,TGTGCCAGCAGCTCGCCGACAGGGTCGATTGAGACCCAGTACTTC,CASSSPTGSIETQYF
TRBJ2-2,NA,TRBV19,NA,TGTGCCAGTAGTCAAAGCGACAGGAACACCGGGGAGCTGTTTTTT,CASSQSDRNTGELFF
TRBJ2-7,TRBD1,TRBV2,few,TGTGCCAGCAGTCGGGACAGAAACAGCTACGAGCAGTACTTC,CASSRDRNSYEQYF
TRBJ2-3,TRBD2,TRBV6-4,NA,TGTGCCAGCAGTGACTCCGGCGGGGGAGGCACAGATACGCAGTATTTT,CASSDSGGGGTDTQYF
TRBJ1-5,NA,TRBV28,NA,TGTGCCAGCAGTTTAGCACAGGGCCATCAGCCCCAGCATTTT,CASSLAQGHQPQHF
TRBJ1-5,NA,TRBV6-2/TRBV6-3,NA,TGTGCCAGCAGTTACATGGGCCCGGGGGTGAGCAATCAGCCCCAGCATTTT,CASSYMGPGVSNQPQHF
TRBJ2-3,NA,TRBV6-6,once,TGTGCCAGCACTCCCCGAGGAGATACGCAGTATTTT,CASTPRGDTQYF
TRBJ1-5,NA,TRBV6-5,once,TGTGCCAGCAGTTACTCGTGGCCCCCTGATCAGCCCCAGCATTTT,CASSYSWPPDQPQHF
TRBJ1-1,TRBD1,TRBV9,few,TGTGCCAGCAGCCGAAGACAGGGGGTAGGCACTGAAGCTTTCTTT,CASSRRQGVGTEAFF
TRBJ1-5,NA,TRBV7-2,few,TGTGCCAGCAGCTCCCGGGCTGACGGGCAGGGGCAGCCCCAGCATTTT,CASSSRADGQGQPQHF
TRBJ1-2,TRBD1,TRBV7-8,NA,TGTGCCAGCAGCCCGGGACAGGGCGTAGGAGGCGGAAACTATGGCTACACCTTC,CASSPGQGVGGGNYGYTF
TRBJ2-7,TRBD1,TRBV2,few,TGTGCCAGCAGTCTGCAGGGGGCGGGCGAGCAGTACTTC,CASSLQGAGEQYF
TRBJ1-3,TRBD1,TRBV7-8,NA,TGTGCCAGCAGCTTAAATCAGGGGGCCTCCATCTCTGGAAACACCATATATTTT,CASSLNQGASISGNTIYF
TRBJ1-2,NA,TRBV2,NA,TGTGCCAGCAGTGCCGACAGAATTCATGGCTACACCTTC,CASSADRIHGYTF